The next 4 T cell receptor beta chains were all read from a single sample in a study of early T cells in non-severe SARS-CoV-2 infection. From the 5' RACE reads, TCRdb called clonotypes with MiXCR, one entry per CDR3 protein. The sample yields 35,000 to 45,000 distinct CDR3 sequences, 9% to 15% seen once. The sequenced sample was whole blood. The receptor source for this set is an adult who was a healthcare worker with PCR-confirmed SARS-CoV-2 infection or an uninfected control (not recorded which).

This clonotype occurred a few times. V and J are TRBV28 and TRBJ1-1; no definite D call. There are 16 residues in the CDR3. Trimming cost V 10 bases and J 0 bases, with 21 bases left between them. Germline assignment: CDR1 MDHEN and CDR2 SYDVKM. Here the CDR3 DNA reads TGTGCCACGGCCAAGTGGAAAAGCGCTATGAACACTGAAGCTTTCTTT. Translated: CATAKWKSAMNTEAFF.

In this sample, this clonotype turned up many times. The chain joins TRBV7-2 to TRBJ2-1, with 14 bases that match TRBD2. Germline trimming cut 5 bases from V and 9 bases from J; bases unmatched to any gene: 6. Germline assignment: CDR1 SGHTA and CDR2 FQGNSA. The CDR3 totals 15 residues. The CDR3 DNA is TGTGCCAGCAGCCTACTTGGGACTAGCGGGGGTGAGCAGTTCTTC. Translation gives CASSLLGTSGGEQFF.

The genes are TRBV29-1 and TRBJ2-2, with 7 bases fitting TRBD2. CDR1 is SQVTM, CDR2 ANQGSEA, per germline. The CDR3 is 16 amino acids. V dropped 4 bases and J dropped 7; count of bases not matched to a gene: 15. This CDR3 reads CSVGGGKGPFVGELFF. In DNA, the CDR3 is TGCAGCGTTGGCGGGGGAAAAGGGCCTTTTGTCGGGGAGCTGTTTTTT.

This chain joins TRBV6-2 or TRBV6-3 and TRBJ2-1, with D perhaps given as TRBD1 or TRBD2 (5 bases each). Germline CDR1 MNHEY, CDR2 SVGEGT. The CDR3 runs 13 residues. Trimming removed 5 bases at V and 10 bases at J, with 15 bases between. The DNA for the CDR3 is TGTGCCAGCAGTAACACTCGGGACGGGGAGCAGTTCTTC. Its translation is CASSNTRDGEQFF.